This record covers a single TCR beta chain. From the 5' RACE reads, TCRdb lists one entry per CDR3 protein and no DNA. This sample's clone table lists approximately 8,200 distinct CDR3 sequences. Per the germline V gene, CDR1 is SGHRS and CDR2 is YFSETQ. The CDR3 length is 15 residues. The sample originates from a study of T cells expressing NK-cell markers. For the study at large: All TCR beta repertoires analysed originated from sorted CD3+CD56+NKG2C+, CD3+CD56+NKG2C- and CD3+CD56-NKG2C+ T cells.

This receptor was obtained from a man between 18 and 35 years old in good health. The chain joins TRBV5-1 to TRBJ2-3. Sequences were obtained from blood T cells: a sorted CD56 or NKG2C T cell subset, CD4+ or CD8+ T cells, or bulk PBMC T cells (not recorded which). CDR3: CASSWSGPSTDTQYF.